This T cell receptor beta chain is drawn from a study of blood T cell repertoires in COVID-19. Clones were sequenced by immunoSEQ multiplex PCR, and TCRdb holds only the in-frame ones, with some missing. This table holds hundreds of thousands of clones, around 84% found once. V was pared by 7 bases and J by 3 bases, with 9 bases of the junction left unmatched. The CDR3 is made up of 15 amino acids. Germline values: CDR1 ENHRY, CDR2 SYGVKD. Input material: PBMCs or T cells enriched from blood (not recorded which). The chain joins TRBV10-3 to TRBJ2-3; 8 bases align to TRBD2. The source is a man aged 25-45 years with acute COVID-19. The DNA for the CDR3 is TGTGCCATCAACAAGGGACTAGGAGCGACAGATACGCAGTATTTT. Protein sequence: CAINKGLGATDTQYF.